This TCR beta chain originates from a study of T cell responses to AZD1222 COVID-19 vaccine. This CDR3 has 13 residues. The germline V and J ends were trimmed by 5 bases and 5 bases, with 10 bases remaining between them. Germline loops: CDR1 LGHDT, CDR2 YNNKEL (reference sequence). Some clones are missing from TCRdb's copy, which holds only in-frame ones; the method was immunoSEQ multiplex PCR. The sample shows fewer than 120,000 clones, about 90% of them seen only once. The chain links TRBV3-1 (or the pseudogene TRBV3-2) to TRBJ2-1; D might be TRBD2 (7 bases). Sample: peripheral blood, taken 28 days after the second AZD1222 dose. The receptor's source is an adult who received the AZD1222 COVID-19 vaccine. CDR3 nucleotides: TGTGCCAGCAGCAGGGGGACTAACAATGAGCAGTTCTTC. It yields the protein CASSRGTNNEQFF.